A selection of T cell receptor beta chains follows, all from one sample in a study of T cells after yellow fever vaccination. TCRdb itself ran the 5' RACE reads through MiXCR, one entry per CDR3 protein. The sample carries 510,000 or so distinct CDR3 sequences, under 25% recorded once. The sequences come from PBMCs, collected 15 days after the yellow fever booster vaccination. The receptors shown here come from a man under 40 who received the YFV17D yellow fever vaccine. The CDR3 runs from the conserved cysteine through the conserved F or W. The D gene is left open where the match is weak. Clone size is shown for a subset of rows, as once, few, many or a class of expanded clone.

TRBV28	TRBJ2-7	NA	NA	CASGRITPYEQYF	TGTGCCAGCGGGAGGATCACACCCTACGAGCAGTACTTC
TRBV30	TRBJ1-4	NA	once	CAWSGRIINEKLFF	TGTGCCTGGAGTGGTCGGATCATTAATGAAAAACTGTTTTTT
TRBV7-2	TRBJ2-7	NA	few	CASSLIPGKGYEQYF	TGTGCCAGCAGCTTAATCCCGGGAAAGGGCTACGAGCAGTACTTC
TRBV20-1	TRBJ1-1	NA	NA	CSARTGRNTEAFF	TGCAGTGCTAGAACAGGGCGTAACACTGAAGCTTTCTTT
TRBV5-1	TRBJ2-7	TRBD2	NA	CASTLGTSGRAVDEQYF	TGCGCCAGCACCCTTGGGACTAGCGGGAGGGCCGTTGACGAGCAGTACTTC
TRBV20-1	TRBJ2-6	TRBD1	few	CSARSIPGQGSISGANVLTF	TGCAGTGCTAGGAGCATCCCGGGACAGGGGTCTATCTCTGGGGCCAACGTCCTGACTTTC
TRBV27	TRBJ2-2	NA	NA	CASSFRLMNTGELFF	TGTGCCAGCAGTTTCCGGCTAATGAACACCGGGGAGCTGTTTTTT
TRBV2	TRBJ2-2	NA	NA	CASSEALGGAGELFF	TGTGCCAGCAGTGAAGCACTTGGAGGGGCCGGGGAGCTGTTTTTT
TRBV30	TRBJ2-3	NA	NA	CAWSRGETDTQYF	TGTGCCTGGAGTCGAGGGGAGACAGATACGCAGTATTTT
TRBV7-8	TRBJ2-7	NA	NA	CASSLGTDISYEQYF	TGTGCCAGCAGCTTAGGGACAGACATCTCCTACGAGCAGTACTTC
TRBV12-3/TRBV12-4	TRBJ2-3	NA	NA	CASSFKTDTQYF	TGTGCCAGCAGTTTCAAAACAGATACGCAGTATTTT
TRBV5-1	TRBJ2-5	TRBD2	few	CASSLGSSGPQYF	TGCGCCAGCAGCTTGGGATCTAGCGGCCCGCAGTACTTC
TRBV7-8	TRBJ2-3	NA	NA	CASSLSTGPGTDTQYF	TGTGCCAGCAGCTTATCGACAGGCCCAGGGACAGATACGCAGTATTTT
TRBV20-1	TRBJ1-3	NA	once	CSARAGGHNSGNTIYF	TGCAGTGCTCGAGCGGGGGGACACAACTCTGGAAACACCATATATTTT
TRBV10-3	TRBJ2-7	TRBD1	NA	CAISDPDRDGEQYF	TGTGCCATCAGTGACCCGGACAGGGACGGGGAGCAGTACTTC
TRBV7-9	TRBJ2-3	NA	NA	CASSLDGASSDTQYF	TGTGCCAGCAGCTTAGATGGCGCCTCTTCAGATACGCAGTATTTT
TRBV7-2	TRBJ2-3	NA	NA	CASSLISSTDTQYF	TGTGCCAGCAGCCTCATTTCTAGCACAGATACGCAGTATTTT
TRBV6-2/TRBV6-3	TRBJ2-3	TRBD2	NA	CASSYWASGSSDTQYF	TGTGCCAGCAGTTACTGGGCTAGCGGGAGTTCAGATACGCAGTATTTT
TRBV6-5	TRBJ2-7	NA	few	CASSYSRQTYEQYF	TGTGCCAGCAGTTACTCGCGGCAGACCTACGAGCAGTACTTC
TRBV10-3	TRBJ2-5	NA	NA	CAITAGSQETQYF	TGTGCCATCACCGCGGGATCACAAGAGACCCAGTACTTC
TRBV19	TRBJ2-1	NA	few	CASSTGLGGNNEQFF	TGTGCCAGTAGTACAGGACTAGGGGGGAACAATGAGCAGTTCTTC
TRBV18	TRBJ2-3	NA	NA	CASSPPMGTDTQYF	TGTGCCAGCTCACCACCAATGGGCACAGATACGCAGTATTTT
TRBV7-2	TRBJ2-1	TRBD2	NA	CASGKLAGGRNEQFF	TGTGCCAGCGGCAAACTAGCGGGAGGGAGGAATGAGCAGTTCTTC
TRBV4-1	TRBJ2-2	NA	few	CASSPLGRELFF	TGCGCCAGCAGCCCCCTTGGCCGGGAGCTGTTTTTT
TRBV5-1	TRBJ2-7	NA	few	CASRVGLGPYEQYF	TGCGCCAGCAGGGTGGGGTTGGGGCCCTACGAGCAGTACTTC
TRBV12-3/TRBV12-4	TRBJ1-1	NA	NA	CASSSWGENTEAFF	TGTGCCAGCAGCAGCTGGGGGGAGAACACTGAAGCTTTCTTT
TRBV5-1	TRBJ2-2	NA	NA	CASSLGLGAPGELFF	TGCGCCAGCAGCTTGGGTCTGGGGGCGCCCGGGGAGCTGTTTTTT
TRBV30	TRBJ2-5	NA	few	CAWEGETQYF	TGTGCCTGGGAGGGGGAGACCCAGTACTTC
TRBV27	TRBJ2-1	TRBD2	NA	CASSRRLAGDDEQFF	TGTGCCAGCAGTAGAAGACTAGCGGGAGACGATGAGCAGTTCTTC
TRBV15	TRBJ2-5	NA	NA	CATSRVFGRRQETQYF	TGTGCCACCAGCAGAGTATTCGGGCGGCGTCAAGAGACCCAGTACTTC
TRBV29-1	TRBJ1-2	NA	few	CSVLQGGYTF	TGCAGCGTTCTGCAGGGTGGCTACACCTTC
TRBV5-1	TRBJ2-1	TRBD1	few	CASSLGQGAAKQFF	TGTGCCAGCAGCTTGGGACAGGGGGCTGCCAAGCAGTTCTTC
TRBV6-5	TRBJ1-6	NA	NA	CASVGDGWNSPLHF	TGTGCCAGCGTCGGGGACGGTTGGAATTCACCCCTCCACTTT
TRBV12-3/TRBV12-4	TRBJ2-3	TRBD2	NA	CASALSSGSGDTQYF	TGTGCCAGCGCCCTTTCTAGCGGGAGCGGAGATACGCAGTATTTT
TRBV12-3/TRBV12-4	TRBJ2-1	TRBD2	many	CASTPKGAGGMDEQFF	TGTGCCAGCACCCCTAAGGGAGCGGGAGGTATGGATGAGCAGTTCTTC
TRBV18	TRBJ2-5	NA	few	CASSPMVAEYQETQYF	TGTGCCAGCTCACCAATGGTAGCGGAGTACCAAGAGACCCAGTACTTC
TRBV6-5	TRBJ1-1	NA	NA	CASSLTAENTEAFF	TGTGCCAGCAGTTTGACAGCTGAGAACACTGAAGCTTTCTTT
TRBV6-5	TRBJ2-7	NA	few	CASSSTSLRDEQYF	TGTGCCAGCAGTTCCACGTCTCTACGAGACGAGCAGTACTTC
TRBV18	TRBJ2-3	TRBD1	few	CASSPVQQGMSSQDTQYF	TGTGCCAGCTCACCCGTACAACAGGGGATGAGTTCACAAGATACGCAGTATTTT
TRBV18	TRBJ2-1	TRBD2	few	CASSPPGLAGEGEQFF	TGTGCCAGCTCACCACCGGGACTAGCGGGAGAAGGCGAGCAGTTCTTC
TRBV29-1	TRBJ2-1	NA	NA	CSVVRGASYNEQFF	TGCAGCGTTGTTCGGGGGGCTTCCTACAATGAGCAGTTCTTC
TRBV20-1	TRBJ2-1	TRBD2	once	CSAARGAGGEQFF	TGCAGTGCGGCACGGGGAGCGGGAGGTGAGCAGTTCTTC
TRBV7-9	TRBJ2-1	TRBD1	NA	CASSSSGQGLYNEQFF	TGTGCCAGCAGCTCCTCGGGACAGGGCCTCTACAATGAGCAGTTCTTC
TRBV5-5	TRBJ2-3	NA	few	CASSWGAAQFGHTDTQYF	TGTGCCAGCAGCTGGGGGGCGGCCCAGTTCGGTCACACAGATACGCAGTATTTT
TRBV6-1	TRBJ2-1	TRBD2	few	CASSSSGRHNEQFF	TGTGCCAGCTCCTCTAGCGGGAGACACAATGAGCAGTTCTTC
TRBV20-1	TRBJ2-5	TRBD2	few	CSARDTGTSGRARETQYF	TGCAGTGCTAGGGATACCGGGACTAGCGGGAGGGCCAGAGAGACCCAGTACTTC